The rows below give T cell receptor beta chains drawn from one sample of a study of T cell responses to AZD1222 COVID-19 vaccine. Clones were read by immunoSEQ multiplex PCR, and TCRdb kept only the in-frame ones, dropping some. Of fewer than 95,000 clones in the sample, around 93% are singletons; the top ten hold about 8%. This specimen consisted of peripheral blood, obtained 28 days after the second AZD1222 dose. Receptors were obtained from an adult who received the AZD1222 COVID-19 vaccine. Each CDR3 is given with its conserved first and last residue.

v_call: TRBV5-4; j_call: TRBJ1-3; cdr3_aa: CASSPGRGLGGNTIYF
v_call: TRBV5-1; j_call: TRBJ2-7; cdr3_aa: CASSLGLQPYEQYF
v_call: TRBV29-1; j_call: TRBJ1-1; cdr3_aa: CSVRGRNTEAFF
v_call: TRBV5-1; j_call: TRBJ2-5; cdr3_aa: CASSPGEGTQYF
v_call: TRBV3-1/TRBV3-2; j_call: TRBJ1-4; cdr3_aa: CASSQGTSLLREKLFF
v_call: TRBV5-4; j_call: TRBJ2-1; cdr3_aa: CASSSRPPLAGNEQFF
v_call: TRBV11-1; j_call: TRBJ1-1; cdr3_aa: CASSLGPRTEAFF
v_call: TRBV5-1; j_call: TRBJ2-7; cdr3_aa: CASSPGRDLSYEQYF
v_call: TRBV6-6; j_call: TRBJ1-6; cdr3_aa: CASTKEGSPLHF
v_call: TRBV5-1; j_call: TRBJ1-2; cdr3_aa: CASSFSGDYGYTF
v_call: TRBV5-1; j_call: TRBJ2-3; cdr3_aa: CASSWGLAGGLDTQYF
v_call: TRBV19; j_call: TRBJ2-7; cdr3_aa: CASSQQRSSYEQYF
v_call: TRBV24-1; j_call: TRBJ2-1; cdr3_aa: CATSDTQGIYNEQFF
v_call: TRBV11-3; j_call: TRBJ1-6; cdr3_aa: CASSPGTGPSNSPLHF
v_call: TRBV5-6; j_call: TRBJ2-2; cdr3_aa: CASSLARGRGYDTGELFF
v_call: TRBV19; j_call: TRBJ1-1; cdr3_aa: CASSPLGQGNTEAFF
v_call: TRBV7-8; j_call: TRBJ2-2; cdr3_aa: CASSSQSRLAGTGELFF
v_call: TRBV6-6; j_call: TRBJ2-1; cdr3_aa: CASRRSGATESYNEQFF
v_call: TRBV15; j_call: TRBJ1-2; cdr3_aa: CATSRDRASYGYTF
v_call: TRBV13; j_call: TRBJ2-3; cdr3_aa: CASSLEGQGLDTQYF
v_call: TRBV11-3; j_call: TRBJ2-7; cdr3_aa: CASSGLQGGREQYF
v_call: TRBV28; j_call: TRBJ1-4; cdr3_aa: CASTPFGRIIDEKLFF
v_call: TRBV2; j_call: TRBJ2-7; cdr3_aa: CASREQGSSYEQYF
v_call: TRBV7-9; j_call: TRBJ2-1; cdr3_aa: CASSLGGLAVRTYNEQFF
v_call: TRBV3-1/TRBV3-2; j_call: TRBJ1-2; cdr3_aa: CASSQDVRGYTF
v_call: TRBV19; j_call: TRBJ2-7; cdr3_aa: CASSITQGWYEQYF
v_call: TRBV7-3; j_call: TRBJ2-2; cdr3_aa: CASREQVGGELFF
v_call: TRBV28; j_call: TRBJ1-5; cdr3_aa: CASSYPGTGGYQPQHF
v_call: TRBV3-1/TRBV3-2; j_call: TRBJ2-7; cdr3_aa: CASSRGDGEQYF
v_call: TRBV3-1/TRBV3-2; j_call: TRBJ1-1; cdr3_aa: CASSQDPLNTEAFF
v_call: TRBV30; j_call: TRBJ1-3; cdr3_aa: CASSRTGGGRNTIYF
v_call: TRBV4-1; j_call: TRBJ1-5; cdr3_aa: CASSQRQPTDQPQHF
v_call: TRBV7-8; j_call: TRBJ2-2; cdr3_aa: CASSEFGHNTGELFF
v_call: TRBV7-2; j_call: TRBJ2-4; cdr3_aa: CASSPTSVGNIQYF
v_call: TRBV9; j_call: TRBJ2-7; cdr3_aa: CASSVGVLAVFEQYF
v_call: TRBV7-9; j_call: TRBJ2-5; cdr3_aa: CASSPMDRGQETQYF
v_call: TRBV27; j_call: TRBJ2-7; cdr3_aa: CASSLLAGEQYF
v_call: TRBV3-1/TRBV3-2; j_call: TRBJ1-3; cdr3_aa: CASSTGSLLSGNTIYF
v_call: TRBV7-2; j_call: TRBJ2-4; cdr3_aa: CAWEGWLAKNIQYF
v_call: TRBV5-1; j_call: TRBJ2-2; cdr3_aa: CASYTAPGTSNTGELFF
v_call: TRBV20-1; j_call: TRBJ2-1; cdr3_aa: CSAYRDEQFF
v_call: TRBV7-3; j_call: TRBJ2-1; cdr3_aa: CASSPHAASGRVVYNEQFF
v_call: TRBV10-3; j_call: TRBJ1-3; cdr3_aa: CAISESGTGNTIYF
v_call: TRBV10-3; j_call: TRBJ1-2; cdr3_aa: CAISRGNYGYTF
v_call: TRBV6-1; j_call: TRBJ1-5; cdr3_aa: CASSDGRVVHQPQHF
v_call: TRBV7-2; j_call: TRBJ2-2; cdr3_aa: CASSLVPGTSGTTGELFF
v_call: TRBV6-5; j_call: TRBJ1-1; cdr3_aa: CASRKTGNPEAFF
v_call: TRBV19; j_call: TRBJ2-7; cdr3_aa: CASSATGNSYEQYF
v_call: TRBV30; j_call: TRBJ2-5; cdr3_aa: CAFRPATSAETQYF
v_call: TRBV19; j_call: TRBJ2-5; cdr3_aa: CASKPGQGVGTQYF
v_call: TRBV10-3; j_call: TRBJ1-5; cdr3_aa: CAISDRDRGANQPQHF
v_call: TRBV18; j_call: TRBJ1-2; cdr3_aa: CASSPGTVYGYTF
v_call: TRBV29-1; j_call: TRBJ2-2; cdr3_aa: CSVESSGTGELFF
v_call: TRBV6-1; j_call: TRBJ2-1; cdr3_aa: CASSEVWDSAWNEQFF
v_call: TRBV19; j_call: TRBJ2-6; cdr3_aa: CASSIGKGRAPGGANVLTF